These 22 T cell receptor beta chains came from one sample sequenced in a study of CD8 T cells in ankylosing spondylitis. One entry per CDR3 protein results from TCRdb running MiXCR on the 5' RACE reads. The table has under 250,000 distinct CDR3 sequences, roughly 24% seen once. Sample: blood, either unsorted or a sorted T cell fraction (not recorded which). These receptors were collected from a male donor with ankylosing spondylitis or in good health (not recorded which).

This clonotype was detected many times. This sequence joins TRBV10-3 and TRBJ2-5; D is perhaps TRBD2 (5 bases). Trimming removed 10 bases from V and 5 bases from J, with 14 bases in between. CDR3 length: 12 residues. CDR1 and CDR2 (germline): ENHRY, SYGVKD. CDR3 nucleotides: TGTGCCACAGCGGACCGTGGGGAGACCCAGTACTTC. Its translation: CATADRGETQYF.

V usage is TRBV3-1 and J usage is TRBJ2-1; 11 bases agree with TRBD2. Unmatched junction bases numbered 8, after V lost 0 bases and J lost 7 bases. This CDR3 has 17 amino acids. Germline CDR1 reads LGHDT; CDR2 reads YNNKEL (reference sequence). This CDR3 is CASSQDQLAGVANEQFF. The CDR3 nucleotides read TGTGCCAGCAGCCAAGATCAACTAGCGGGAGTTGCGAATGAGCAGTTCTTC.

At least ten counts were recorded for this clonotype. The chain carries TRBV5-5 and TRBJ2-3; D is possibly TRBD1 (5 bases). This CDR3 region has 14 residues. Germline values: CDR1 SGHKS, CDR2 YYEKEE (reference sequence). Trimming shortened V by 4 bases and J by 4 bases, and 13 bases separated the two germline ends. The CDR3 nucleotides read TGTGCCAGCAGCATGACAGACGCGGCAGATACGCAGTATTTT. Encoded protein: CASSMTDAADTQYF.

This chain connects TRBV2 to TRBJ1-6, with 10 positions matching TRBD1. The germline gives CDR1 SNHLY, CDR2 FYNNEI. The length of the CDR3 is 13 residues. V gave up 6 bases and J gave up 8 bases; unmatched junction bases: 1. In nucleotides, the CDR3 is TGTGCCAGCAGGGGACAGGGGTATTCACCCCTCCACTTT. Residues: CASRGQGYSPLHF.

In its sample, this clonotype was seen many times. V usage is TRBV7-9 and J usage is TRBJ1-2; 7 bases align to TRBD1. V lost 5 bases to trimming and J lost 4 bases; unmatched junction nucleotides: 4. The CDR3 runs 13 residues. The V gene's germline CDR1 is SEHNR and CDR2 FQNEAQ (reference sequence). The CDR3 protein is CASSVQGTYGYTF. The DNA of the CDR3 is TGTGCCAGCAGCGTACAGGGGACCTATGGCTACACCTTC.

This clonotype was observed many times. The chain has TRBV24-1 and TRBJ2-1, with 7 bases matching TRBD2. Germline lookup yields CDR1 KGHDR and CDR2 SFDVKD. With V trimmed by 0 bases and J by 1 base, 5 bases remained unmatched. The length of the CDR3 is 17 residues. CDR3 residues: CATSDLRTRESYNEQFF. The CDR3 bases are TGTGCCACCAGTGATTTGCGGACTAGAGAGTCCTACAATGAGCAGTTCTTC.

The gene calls are TRBV7-9 and TRBJ2-7; 10 nucleotides match TRBD1. The CDR3 has 15 amino acids. J gave up 5 bases and V 5 bases, and 9 bases lay outside the gene matches. CDR1 and CDR2 (germline): SEHNR, FQNEAQ (reference sequence). This CDR3 reads CASSGGDRGFHEQYF. CDR3 DNA: TGTGCCAGCAGCGGGGGGGACAGGGGCTTCCACGAGCAGTACTTC.

This clonotype was recorded at least ten times. The genes are TRBV7-3 and TRBJ2-1, with 9 bases matching TRBD2. CDR1 and CDR2 from the germline V gene are SGHTA and FQGTGA. This CDR3 contains 16 residues. The ends lost 5 bases at V and 8 bases at J; junction bases unmatched: 13. CDR3 sequence: CASSPYFRSGRHEQFF. CDR3 in DNA: TGTGCCAGCAGCCCCTACTTTAGAAGCGGGAGGCATGAGCAGTTCTTC. Complete variable domain (other parts from reference TRBV7-3 and TRBJ2-1): GAGVSQTPSNKVTEKGKYVELRCDPISGHTALYWYRQSLGQGPEFLIYFQGTGAADDSGLPNDRFFAVRPEGSVSTLKIQRTERGDSAVYLCASSPYFRSGRHEQFFGPGTRLTVL.

This clonotype was seen at least ten times. The chain employs TRBV20-1 and TRBJ2-3; tentatively, D is TRBD1 or TRBD2 (5 bases each). From germline, CDR1 is DFQATT and CDR2 SNEGSKA (reference sequence). With 2 bases removed from V and 9 bases from J, the gap between germline ends came to 12 bases. The CDR3 is made up of 12 amino acids. The CDR3 loop is CSARRDPGTQYF. For the CDR3, the DNA is TGCAGTGCTAGACGGGACCCAGGGACGCAGTATTTT.

This clonotype was seen ten or more times. The DNA for the CDR3 is TGTGCCAGCAGCTTCGGGACAGGGGAGTACGAGCAGTACTTC. Translated, it gives CASSFGTGEYEQYF. V is TRBV7-2 and J is TRBJ2-7; TRBD1 matches at 10 bases. Germline CDR1 and CDR2: SGHTA and FQGNSA. The CDR3 covers 14 residues. With V trimmed by 3 bases and J by 4 bases, 3 bases remained unmatched.

In its sample, this clonotype was seen many times. J is TRBJ1-5 and V is TRBV3-1, with 8 bases identical to TRBD1. The CDR3 is made up of 14 amino acids. The germline V gene has CDR1 LGHDT and CDR2 YNNKEL (reference sequence). After removal of 1 base from V and 6 bases from J, the junction contained 2 bases not matched to a gene. The CDR3 nucleotides read TGTGCCAGCAGCCAAGGACAGGGGATTCAGCCCCAGCATTTT. It encodes CASSQGQGIQPQHF.

This clonotype has a handful of counts. The chain couples TRBV12-3 or TRBV12-4 to TRBJ1-5; the match to TRBD1 covers 7 bases. The ends lost 4 bases at V and 0 bases at J; junction bases unmatched: 6. The CDR3 contains 16 residues. CDR3 loop: CASSSGQHYSNQPQHF. The CDR3 DNA follows: TGTGCCAGCAGTTCGGGACAGCATTATAGCAATCAGCCCCAGCATTTT.

This clonotype was picked up many times. One end of the junction fails to match germline, which may point to a read error. The chain is built from TRBV6-2 or TRBV6-3 and TRBJ2-5; D may be TRBD2 (5 bases). CDR1 and CDR2 (germline): MNHEY, SVGEGT. This CDR3 has 11 residues. DNA of the CDR3: TGTGCCAGCACCGACGGGTGGACTTTAGGCTTC. This sequence encodes CASTDGWTLGF.

This clonotype appeared a few times. The rearrangement links TRBV5-1 to TRBJ2-3, with unresolved D. The germline gives CDR1 SGHRS, CDR2 YFSETQ. Deletions cut 1 base from V and 0 bases from J, with 6 bases between. This CDR3 contains 14 residues. The CDR3 sequence is CASSLSSSTDTQYF. The CDR3 nucleotides read TGCGCCAGCAGCTTGTCATCTAGCACAGATACGCAGTATTTT.

This clonotype was recorded at least ten times. This chain links TRBV11-2 with TRBJ2-7; TRBD2 matches 15 bases. The CDR3 consists of 18 residues. J gave up 3 bases and V 7 bases, and 13 bases lay outside the gene matches. Looked up from germline, CDR1 is SGHAT and CDR2 is FQNNGV. The CDR3 region is CASTGLAGGPGRSYEQYF. CDR3 nucleotide sequence: TGTGCCAGCACAGGACTAGCGGGAGGGCCCGGGAGAAGCTACGAGCAGTACTTC.

This clonotype has at least ten counts. This chain uses TRBV6-5 with TRBJ2-5; 8 bases agree with TRBD2. The CDR3 spans 15 residues. Germline CDR1 and CDR2: MNHEY and SVGAGI. J was trimmed by 0 bases and V by 3 bases; bases with no gene match: 3. The CDR3 here is CASSYPGGHQETQYF. The DNA for the CDR3 is TGTGCCAGCAGTTATCCGGGAGGGCACCAAGAGACCCAGTACTTC.

This clonotype was seen more than once but under ten times. The rearrangement uses TRBV20-1 and TRBJ2-2; D call uncertain. CDR1 is DFQATT, CDR2 SNEGSKA, per germline (reference sequence). The CDR3 sequence is 18 residues long. Trimming cost V 3 bases and J 1 base, with 21 bases left between them. The CDR3 DNA reads TGCAGTGCTAGTAGCCGTCTAGTCCCCAGATTGAACACCGGGGAGCTGTTTTTT. Translated: CSASSRLVPRLNTGELFF.

The table lists this clonotype with many counts. The chain has TRBV7-6 and TRBJ2-4; D perhaps matches TRBD1 (6 bases). The ends were cut back, 4 bases at V and 0 bases at J, with 16 bases in the middle. Germline CDR1 is SGHVS and CDR2 is FNYEAQ. The CDR3 runs to 17 residues. As DNA, the CDR3 is TGTGCCAGCAGCTCGAGCGACAGGCAAGGAGCCAAAAACATTCAGTACTTC. It codes for CASSSSDRQGAKNIQYF.

The chain combines TRBV10-3 with TRBJ2-7, with TRBD1 identical over 8 bases. CDR3 length equals 13 residues. Germline lookup yields CDR1 ENHRY and CDR2 SYGVKD. Unmatched junction bases numbered 10, after V lost 10 bases and J lost 5 bases. The CDR3 DNA reads TGTGCCAGCAAGGACAGGGTCCTGGACGAGCAGTACTTC. Translating gives CASKDRVLDEQYF.

This clonotype has at least ten counts. This rearrangement joins TRBV2 to TRBJ2-2, with D perhaps TRBD2 (6 bases). Germline V gives CDR1 SNHLY, CDR2 FYNNEI. The CDR3 runs to 13 residues. Trimming shortened V by 11 bases and J by 7 bases, and 17 bases separated the two germline ends. The CDR3 spells CASRRRGGGELFF. The CDR3 DNA reads TGTGCCTCCAGGCGGCGGGGCGGCGGGGAGCTGTTTTTT. Full variable domain (outside the CDR3, taken from reference TRBV2 and TRBJ2-2): EPEVTQTPSHQVTQMGQEVILRCVPISNHLYFYWYRQILGQKVEFLVSFYNNEISEKSEIFDDQFSVERPDGSNFTLKIRSTKLEDSAMYFCASRRRGGGELFFGEGSRLTVL.

Ten or more counts support this clonotype. The chain carries TRBV20-1 and TRBJ2-2, with TRBD1 identical over 8 bases. The CDR3 runs to 16 residues. Germline V gene sequence: CDR1 DFQATT, CDR2 SNEGSKA (reference sequence). Losses at the gene ends were 0 bases for V and 4 bases for J; bases not matched to a gene: 7. The CDR3 DNA reads TGCAGTGCTAGAGACTTGACAGGGGCCCCCACCGGGGAGCTGTTTTTT. Translated, it gives CSARDLTGAPTGELFF.

Concerning this clonotype itself: A read error may explain this, as a much larger clone is one base away. The V call is TRBV7-6, the J call TRBJ2-7; D is unclear. V lost 1 base and J lost 4, with 8 bases in between. The CDR3 runs 13 residues. In germline, CDR1 is SGHVS, CDR2 FNYEAQ. CDR3 loop: CASSLGVLYEQYF. The CDR3 DNA sequence: TGTGCCAGCAGCTTAGGTGTGTTGTACGAGCAGTACTTC.